Below are 4 T cell receptor beta chains sequenced from a single sample in a study of technical replicates of blood from several donors. Measured with immunoSEQ multiplex PCR; TCRdb has only the in-frame clones, and not every one. There are around 79,000 clones in the sample; 90% to 95% occur only once, and 0.39% lies in the top ten. The sample taken for sequencing was T cells isolated from PBMCs. The receptors originated from a human donor in good health.

This chain connects TRBV4-1 to TRBJ2-5; no reliable D call. Germline V lookup: CDR1 MGHRA, CDR2 YSYEKL. CDR3 length: 14 amino acids. V was pared by 0 bases and J by 4 bases, with 9 bases between. CDR3 in amino acids: CASSQDTGPETQYF. CDR3 in DNA: TGCGCCAGCAGCCAAGATACGGGTCCAGAGACCCAGTACTTC.

This CDR3 reads CASSDSRRGSLGETQYF. CDR3 nucleotide sequence: TGTGCCAGCAGTGACTCTCGCAGGGGGTCTCTAGGCGAGACCCAGTACTTC. The chain links TRBV6-4 to TRBJ2-5; 7 bases agree with TRBD1. The V gene's germline CDR1 is MRHNA and CDR2 SNTAGT. V trimming: 0 bases; J trimming: 5 bases; junction bases outside the gene matches: 12. CDR3 length equals 17 residues.

V usage is TRBV4-1 and J usage is TRBJ2-5; 14 bases are a match to TRBD2. The germline gives CDR1 MGHRA, CDR2 YSYEKL. The V segment lost 2 bases and the J segment 0 bases; nucleotides outside the gene matches: 11. This CDR3 comprises 20 residues. CDR3 protein: CASSQLYGTSGRPYQETQYF. The CDR3 DNA sequence: TGCGCCAGCAGCCAACTCTACGGGACTAGCGGGAGACCGTACCAAGAGACCCAGTACTTC.

The V and J genes are TRBV7-9 and TRBJ2-1; a possible D gene is TRBD1 (8 bases). Trimming shortened V by 6 bases and J by 9 bases, and 15 bases separated the two germline ends. Germline-derived CDR1 and CDR2 are SEHNR and FQNEAQ (reference sequence). The CDR3 spans 13 residues. CDR3 region: CASSRTGGGEQFF. The CDR3 DNA reads as TGTGCCAGCAGTAGAACAGGGGGGGGTGAGCAGTTCTTC. Full variable domain (outside the CDR3, taken from reference TRBV7-9 and TRBJ2-1): DTGVSQNPRHKITKRGQNVTFRCDPISEHNRLYWYRQTLGQGPEFLTYFQNEAQLEKSRLLSDRFSAERPKGSFSTLEIQRTEQGDSAMYLCASSRTGGGEQFFGPGTRLTVL.